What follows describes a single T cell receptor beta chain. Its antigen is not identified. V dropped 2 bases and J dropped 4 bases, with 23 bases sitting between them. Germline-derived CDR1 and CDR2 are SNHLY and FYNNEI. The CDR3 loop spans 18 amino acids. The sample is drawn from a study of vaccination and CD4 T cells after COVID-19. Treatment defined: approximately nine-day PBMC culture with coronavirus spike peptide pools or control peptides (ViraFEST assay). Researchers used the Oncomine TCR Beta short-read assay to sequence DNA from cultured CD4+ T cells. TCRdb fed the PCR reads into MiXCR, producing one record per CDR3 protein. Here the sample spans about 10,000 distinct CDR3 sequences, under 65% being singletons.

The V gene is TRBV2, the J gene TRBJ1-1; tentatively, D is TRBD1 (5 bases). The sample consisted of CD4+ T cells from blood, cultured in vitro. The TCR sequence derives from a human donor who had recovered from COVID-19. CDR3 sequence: CASSESIRQFPQGTEAFF. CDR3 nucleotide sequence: TGTGCCAGCAGTGAATCAATTAGACAGTTCCCTCAGGGCACTGAAGCTTTCTTT.